This TCR beta chain was identified during a study of blood T cell repertoires in COVID-19. As for the study in general: COVID-19 samples collected from the United States, Italy and Spain covered acute and convalescent phases. From T cells, B-cell-depleted T cells, or PBMCs came the material, which was cDNA or gDNA.

The CDR3 contains 14 residues. Germline-derived CDR1 and CDR2 are SGHVS and FQNEAQ. The trim removed 5 bases at V and 3 bases at J, leaving 2 bases unmatched. Enrolment of Seattle patients took place during active infection, and they were followed longitudinally. Authors' processing steps: Reference gene primers were amplified, and this amplification served to estimate nucleated cell counts. The repertoire was sequenced with immunoSEQ multiplex PCR; TCRdb's copy has only in-frame clones and lacks some. D and trimming were read from the DNA, whereas the V and J calls and clone size are those reported in that table. This sample has roughly 350,000 clones, with more than 75% found just once.

Sequencing used peripheral blood. The V gene is TRBV7-8, the J gene TRBJ2-7, with 12 bases lining up with TRBD2. The clonotype originates from a woman aged 25-40 years with COVID-19, enrolled during active disease. CDR3 protein: CASSRLAGDYEQYF. The DNA of the CDR3 is TGTGCCAGCAGCCGACTAGCGGGAGACTACGAGCAGTACTTC.